This T cell receptor beta chain was identified during a study of monozygotic twins with inflammatory bowel disease. Every sample had its cDNA made across eight separate reactions. With the 5' RACE reads reprocessed, TCRdb shows one record per CDR3 protein and no DNA. The sample's table shows 300,000 to 400,000 distinct CDR3 sequences. Study-level points and caveats: IBD patients share fewer clonotypes with other people than healthy twins do, especially with disease activity.

As to this clonotype: Antigen: not known.

This CDR3 region has 15 residues. Germline CDR1 and CDR2: MNHEY and SVGAGI. This chain connects TRBV6-5 to TRBJ2-3; TCRdb selects TRBD1, and the lack of DNA leaves this call unchecked. Sequencing was carried out using blood. This clonotype was obtained from a human donor with ulcerative colitis or Crohn's disease, or a healthy co-twin of an affected twin (not recorded which). CDR3 protein: CASSYRTGMTDTQYF.